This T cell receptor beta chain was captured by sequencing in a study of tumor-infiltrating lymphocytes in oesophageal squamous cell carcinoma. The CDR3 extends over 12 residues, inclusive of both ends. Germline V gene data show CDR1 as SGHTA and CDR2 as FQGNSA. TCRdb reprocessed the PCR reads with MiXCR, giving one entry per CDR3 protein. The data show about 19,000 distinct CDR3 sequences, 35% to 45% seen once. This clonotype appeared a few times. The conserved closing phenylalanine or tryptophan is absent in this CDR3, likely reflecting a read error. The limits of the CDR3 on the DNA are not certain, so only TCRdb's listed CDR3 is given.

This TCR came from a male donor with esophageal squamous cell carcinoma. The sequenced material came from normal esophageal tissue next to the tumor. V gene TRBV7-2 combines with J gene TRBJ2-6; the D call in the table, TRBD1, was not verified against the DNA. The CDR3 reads CASSKFDRVYLG.